The 19 T cell receptor beta chains in this list originate from one sample, sequenced in a study of post-analysis software for immune sequencing data (dated by TCRdb to between 2014 and 2017). Results and caveats for the whole study, not just this receptor: Significantly higher frequencies in patients than in controls were found for roughly 5 TRBV segments, including TRBV5-6, TRBV5-1 and TRBV20-1.

These TCRs' antigens remain unknown. Library preparation employed PCR. Sequencer: Illumina HiSeq 2500. To reduce PCR and sequencing biases, unique molecular identifiers were incorporated into the TCR beta cDNA libraries. In TCRdb, the public reads were trimmed at Q25 with fastp and aligned with MiXCR, with productive beta chains retained. Rows are combined by CDR3 protein, so each entry shows the most common genes and DNA. In this sample the table shows roughly 800,000 distinct CDR3 sequences, 25% to 30% of which occur a single time. The ten top clones hold more than 0.45% of the sample. The sequencing sample was made of blood. The receptors shown here come from a girl under 18 with multiple sclerosis.

V gene TRBV6-6 combines with J gene TRBJ2-1, with TRBD1 matching over 7 bases. The V segment lost 6 bases and the J segment 6 bases; nucleotides outside the gene matches: 11. The CDR3 has 15 residues. Germline-derived CDR1 and CDR2 are MNHNY and SVGAGI (reference sequence). CDR3: CASSPTGQGTNEQFF. In nucleotides, the CDR3 is TGTGCCAGCAGCCCGACAGGGCAGGGCACCAATGAGCAGTTCTTC.

Many counts were recorded for this clonotype. The chain links TRBV7-2 to TRBJ1-2, with TRBD1 matching over 9 bases. After removal of 2 bases from V and 6 bases from J, the junction contained 7 bases not matched to a gene. Germline CDR1 and CDR2: SGHTA and FQGNSA. The CDR3 has 15 amino acids. In nucleotides, the CDR3 is TGTGCCAGCAGCTTAACCCGGGACAGGGCGGATGGCTACACCTTC. Translated, it gives CASSLTRDRADGYTF.

The CDR3 DNA reads as TGTGCCAGCAGTTGGACAGCTAGTCAGCCCCAGCATTTT. Residues: CASSWTASQPQHF. The rearrangement links TRBV12-3 or TRBV12-4 to TRBJ1-5; D might be TRBD1 (6 bases). V lost 4 bases and J 6 bases, leaving 10 bases between the germline ends. This CDR3 has 13 residues.

In regard to this clonotype: At one end, the junction sequence differs from germline, possibly due to a read error. This chain connects TRBV12-3 or TRBV12-4 to TRBJ1-4; no reliable D call. CDR3 length equals 11 residues. In nucleotides, the CDR3 is TGTACCAGCAGACAAGAGTCTAAACTGTTTTTT. Its protein product is CTSRQESKLFF.

CDR3 coding DNA: TGCAGTGCTAGAGATCGCGGGGAGTACGAGCAGTACTTC. Translated, it gives CSARDRGEYEQYF. The chain joins TRBV20-1 to TRBJ2-7; maybe TRBD2 (6 bases). From germline, CDR1 is DFQATT and CDR2 SNEGSKA (reference sequence). V shed 0 bases and J shed 4 bases, with 10 bases lying between them. The CDR3 is 13 amino acids.

The rearrangement links TRBV9 to TRBJ2-1; maybe TRBD2 (6 bases). The DNA end favors TRBJ2-7, so the J call may be wrong. The germline gives CDR1 SGDLS, CDR2 YYNGEE. This CDR3 has 17 residues. The CDR3 loop is CASSTGPSVSSYNEQYF. CDR3 in DNA: TGTGCCAGCAGCACCGGCCCTAGCGTGAGCTCCTACAATGAGCAGTACTTC.

The chain has TRBV28 and TRBJ1-1; D not certain. Germline CDR1 is MDHEN and CDR2 is SYDVKM. Trimming removed 3 bases from V and 0 bases from J, with 14 bases in between. The CDR3 is made up of 16 amino acids. CDR3 coding DNA: TGTGCCAGCAGTTTGGCCGACGGCAGGATGAACACTGAAGCTTTCTTT. It translates to CASSLADGRMNTEAFF.

The rearrangement uses TRBV29-1 and TRBJ1-5; a possible D gene is TRBD1 (6 bases). Trimming cost V 5 bases and J 9 bases, with 14 bases left between them. The CDR3 is 12 amino acids. From germline, CDR1 is SQVTM and CDR2 ANQGSEA. The CDR3, as DNA: TGCAGCGTTTGTAGCGGAGGGGGGCCCCAGCATTTT. The encoded protein is CSVCSGGGPQHF.

The chain carries TRBV7-9 and TRBJ2-1; D not resolved. In germline, CDR1 is SEHNR, CDR2 FQNEAQ (reference sequence). Trimming removed 5 bases from V and 10 bases from J, with 9 bases in between. The CDR3 sequence is 11 residues long. The CDR3 loop is CASSINYEQFF. CDR3 in DNA: TGTGCCAGCAGCATTAACTACGAGCAGTTCTTC.

There are a few counts of this clonotype. The V gene is TRBV7-8, the J gene TRBJ1-4; D perhaps matches TRBD1 (6 bases). This CDR3 is 14 amino acids long. V was shortened by 8 bases and J by 8 bases, with 18 bases between the two germline ends. Germline CDR1 and CDR2: SGHVS and FQNEAQ. CDR3 sequence (DNA): TGTGCCAGCGGCCAGGGGACGGTGGGGGAAAAACTGTTTTTT. As protein: CASGQGTVGEKLFF.

This clonotype was seen a few times. This rearrangement joins TRBV2 to TRBJ1-5, with D maybe TRBD1 (5 bases). Between the trimmed V and J ends, which lost 6 bases and 0 bases, there was a span of 12 bases. Germline CDR1 SNHLY, CDR2 FYNNEI. The CDR3 extends over 15 amino acids. The CDR3 reads CASSREHYSNQPQHF. In nucleotides, the CDR3 is TGTGCCAGCAGCAGGGAACATTATAGCAATCAGCCCCAGCATTTT.

As concerns this clonotype: An end of the junction differs from the germline gene, which may be a read error. J is TRBJ2-1 and V is TRBV2, with 7 bases that match TRBD2. The germline gives CDR1 SNHLY, CDR2 FYNNEI. The CDR3 loop spans 14 amino acids. For the CDR3, the DNA is TGTGCCGGCAGAACTAGCGCAACCTACAATGAGCAGTTCTTC. This translates into CAGRTSATYNEQFF.

V and J are TRBV6-5 and TRBJ2-2; 7 bases agree with TRBD2. CDR3 length: 13 residues. Trimming took 11 bases from V and 3 from J; bases not matched to a gene: 6. CDR1 is MNHEY, CDR2 SVGAGI, per germline. The chain's CDR3 is CASGGGDTGELFF. DNA of the CDR3: TGTGCCTCCGGTGGGGGGGACACCGGGGAGCTGTTTTTT.

This rearrangement joins TRBV7-6 to TRBJ2-5; 7 positions match TRBD1. The assigned J gene may be wrong: the sequence end matches TRBJ2-7 better. Germline assignment: CDR1 SGHVS and CDR2 FNYEAQ. The CDR3 runs to 13 residues. The CDR3 DNA sequence: TGTGCCAGCAGCCGACGACAGGGCTACGAGCAGTACTTC. It translates to CASSRRQGYEQYF.

The chain uses TRBV28 and TRBJ2-3; 9 bases agree with TRBD2. The CDR3 has 15 amino acids. V was pared by 6 bases and J by 8 bases, with 12 bases of the junction left unmatched. The germline V gene encodes CDR1 MDHEN and CDR2 SYDVKM. This chain's CDR3 is CASSRRASGKGTQYF. DNA for the CDR3: TGTGCCAGCAGCCGAAGGGCTAGCGGGAAAGGTACGCAGTATTTT.

In this sample, this clonotype turned up once. Here the CDR3 reads CSAYDRQEQETQYF. CDR3 coding DNA: TGCAGTGCTTACGACCGACAGGAGCAAGAGACCCAGTACTTC. V gene TRBV20-1 combines with J gene TRBJ2-5; weak D call: TRBD1 (6 bases). CDR3 length equals 14 residues. CDR1 and CDR2 from the germline V gene are DFQATT and SNEGSKA (reference sequence). The V end was cut by 5 bases, the J end by 2 bases, with 15 bases between.

The chain carries TRBV2 and TRBJ1-2; TRBD1 agrees at 7 bases. This CDR3 has 13 amino acids. Germline lookup yields CDR1 SNHLY and CDR2 FYNNEI. The V segment lost 3 bases and the J segment 7 bases; nucleotides outside the gene matches: 5. This chain's CDR3 is CASSDDRAGGYTF. CDR3 bases: TGTGCCAGCAGTGACGACAGGGCCGGTGGCTACACCTTC. Supplemented by reference TRBV2 and TRBJ1-2, the full variable domain reads EPEVTQTPSHQVTQMGQEVILRCVPISNHLYFYWYRQILGQKVEFLVSFYNNEISEKSEIFDDQFSVERPDGSNFTLKIRSTKLEDSAMYFCASSDDRAGGYTFGSGTRLTVV.

The CDR3 is CSADRDNTDTQYF. CDR3 nucleotides: TGCAGCGCGGACAGGGACAACACAGATACGCAGTATTTT. The chain is built from TRBV20-1 and TRBJ2-3; TRBD1 agrees at 8 bases. The CDR3 extends over 13 amino acids. Germline CDR1 reads DFQATT; CDR2 reads SNEGSKA (reference sequence).

The genes are TRBV20-1 and TRBJ1-2; D gene ambiguous. CDR1 and CDR2 from the germline V gene are DFQATT and SNEGSKA (reference sequence). CDR3 length equals 13 residues. Trimming shortened V by 6 bases and J by 4 bases, and 15 bases separated the two germline ends. Written as DNA, the CDR3 is TGCAGTGCGACTTCGGGGTCGAGCTATGGCTACACCTTC. Its protein is CSATSGSSYGYTF.